Detailed here is one TCR beta chain. This entry comes from a study of blood T cell repertoires in COVID-19. Study as a whole: PBMCs, B-cell-depleted T cells, or T cells provided the cDNA or gDNA that made up the material.

The germline gives CDR1 SGHAT, CDR2 FQNNGV. V shed 1 base, J shed 0 bases, and the junction held 4 bases outside the gene matches. This CDR3 region has 16 residues. In the source study's methods: Amplified reference gene primers provided the basis for estimating nucleated cell counts. Method: immunoSEQ multiplex PCR; TCRdb's copy keeps in-frame clones and lacks some. V and J calls and clone size are given by that table; D and trimming were obtained from the DNA. The table records 270,000 or so clones, 80% to 90% of them present only once. The sequenced sample was PBMCs or T cells enriched from blood (not recorded which). This sequence was found in a woman aged 50 to 60 who had been exposed to COVID-19. The chain links TRBV11-2 to TRBJ2-3, with TRBD1 identical over 7 bases. CDR3 bases: TGTGCCAGCAGCTTAGGACAGGGCGGCAGCACAGATACGCAGTATTTT. The encoded protein is CASSLGQGGSTDTQYF.